The T cell receptor (beta chain) under discussion was sequenced for a study of Graves' ophthalmopathy and Graves' hyperthyroidism. As for the study in general: Ophthalmopathy not arising within 18 months of follow-up defined hyperthyroidism as stable.

RNA served as the template for amplifying TCR beta CDR3 regions. Second-round multiplex PCR followed a first-round RT-PCR using HTBI primers. TCRdb called the multiplex PCR reads again in MiXCR, with one record for every CDR3 protein. The sample includes 900,000 to 1,200,000 distinct CDR3 sequences, 35% to 40% of them seen just once. Other autoimmune disease, uncontrolled infection, pregnancy and lactation led to exclusion. A diagnosis was made from clinical symptoms together with serum thyroxine, TRAb, thyroid ultrasound and orbital computed tomography. About this clonotype itself: As yet, its antigen is unknown.

Study conclusions and caveats: Clonotypes were expanded in thyroid at above 0.001 frequency, and most also appeared in blood.

Germline V gene sequence: CDR1 SGDLS, CDR2 YYNGEE. This CDR3 spans 14 amino acids. Trimming stripped 2 bases from V and 0 bases from J, with 8 bases between. The receptor's source is an adult man with Graves' hyperthyroidism. The material sequenced was peripheral blood or thyroid tissue (not recorded which). The chain couples TRBV9 to TRBJ1-1, with unresolved D. The CDR3: CASSVHSLNTEAFF. CDR3 DNA sequence: TGTGCCAGCAGCGTCCACAGCTTGAACACTGAAGCTTTCTTT.